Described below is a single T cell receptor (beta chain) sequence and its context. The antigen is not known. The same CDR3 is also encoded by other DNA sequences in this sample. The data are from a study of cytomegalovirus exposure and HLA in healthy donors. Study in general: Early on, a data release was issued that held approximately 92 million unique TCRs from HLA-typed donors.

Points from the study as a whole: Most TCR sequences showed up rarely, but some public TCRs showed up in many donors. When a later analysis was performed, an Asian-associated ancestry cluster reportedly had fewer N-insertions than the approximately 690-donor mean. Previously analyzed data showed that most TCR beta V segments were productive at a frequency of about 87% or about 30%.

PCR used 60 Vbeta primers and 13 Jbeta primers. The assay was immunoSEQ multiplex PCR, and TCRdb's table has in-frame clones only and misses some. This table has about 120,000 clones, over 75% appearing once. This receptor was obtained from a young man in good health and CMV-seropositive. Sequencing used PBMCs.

The CDR3 sequence: CASSQVSGGTEAFF. Written as DNA, the CDR3 is TGTGCCAGCAGCCAAGTGTCCGGGGGCACTGAAGCTTTCTTT. The chain couples TRBV14 to TRBJ1-1; weak D call: TRBD1 (5 bases). This CDR3 has 14 amino acids. Germline values: CDR1 SGHDN, CDR2 FVKESK. V was pared by 1 base and J by 4 bases, with 10 bases between.